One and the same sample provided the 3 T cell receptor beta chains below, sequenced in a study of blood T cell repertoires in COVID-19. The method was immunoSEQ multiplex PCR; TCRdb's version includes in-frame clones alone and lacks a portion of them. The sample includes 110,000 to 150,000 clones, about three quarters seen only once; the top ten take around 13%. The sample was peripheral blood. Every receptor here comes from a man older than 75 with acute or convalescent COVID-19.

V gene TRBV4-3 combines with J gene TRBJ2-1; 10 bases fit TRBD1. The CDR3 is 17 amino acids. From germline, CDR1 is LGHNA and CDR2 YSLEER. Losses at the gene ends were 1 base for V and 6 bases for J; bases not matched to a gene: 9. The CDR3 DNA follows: TGCGCCAGCAGCCAAGGAGGGGGGACAGGGGCAGGCAATGAGCAGTTCTTC. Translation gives CASSQGGGTGAGNEQFF.

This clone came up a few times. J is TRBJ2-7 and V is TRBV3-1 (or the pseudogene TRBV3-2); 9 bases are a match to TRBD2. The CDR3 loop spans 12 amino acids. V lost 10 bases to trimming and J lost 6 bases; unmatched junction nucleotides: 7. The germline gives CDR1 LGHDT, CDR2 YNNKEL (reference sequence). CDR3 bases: TGTGCCACCGCGGCGGGGGGGCTCGAGCAGTACTTC. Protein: CATAAGGLEQYF.

The CDR3 bases are TGTGCCAGCAGCCCATCGGGGGGTTTAACAGATACGCAGTATTTT. Protein product: CASSPSGGLTDTQYF. V gene TRBV5-4 combines with J gene TRBJ2-3, with TRBD2 matching 7 bases. Germline V lookup: CDR1 SGHNT, CDR2 YYREEE (reference sequence). The trim removed 4 bases at V and 3 bases at J, leaving 8 bases unmatched. The CDR3 length is 15 residues.